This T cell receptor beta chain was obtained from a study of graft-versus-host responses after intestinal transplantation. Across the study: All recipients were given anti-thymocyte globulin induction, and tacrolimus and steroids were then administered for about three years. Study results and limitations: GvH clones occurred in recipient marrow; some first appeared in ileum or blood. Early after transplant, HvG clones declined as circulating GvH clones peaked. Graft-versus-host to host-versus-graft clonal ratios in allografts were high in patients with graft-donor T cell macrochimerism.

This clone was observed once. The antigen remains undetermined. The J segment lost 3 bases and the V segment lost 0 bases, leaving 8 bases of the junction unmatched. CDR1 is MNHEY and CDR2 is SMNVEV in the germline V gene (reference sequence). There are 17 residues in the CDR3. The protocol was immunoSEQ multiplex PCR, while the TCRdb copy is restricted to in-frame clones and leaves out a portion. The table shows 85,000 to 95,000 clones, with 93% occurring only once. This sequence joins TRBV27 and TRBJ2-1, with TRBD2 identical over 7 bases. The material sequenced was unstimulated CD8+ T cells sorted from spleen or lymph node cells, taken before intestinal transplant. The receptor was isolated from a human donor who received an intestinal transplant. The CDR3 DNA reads TGTGCCAGCAGTTTATCGCACTTGCGGGGGTACTACAATGAGCAGTTCTTC. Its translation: CASSLSHLRGYYNEQFF.